Listed below are T cell receptor beta chains from one sample, sequenced in a study of T cells after yellow fever vaccination. TCRdb called the 5' RACE reads again in MiXCR, with one record for every CDR3 protein. There are 80,000 to 100,000 distinct CDR3 sequences in the sample; 5.8% occur only once, and about 38% lies in the top ten. The sample consisted of CD8+ T cells sorted from PBMCs, taken 10 days after the yellow fever booster vaccination. These receptors were obtained from a man aged 18 to 30 who received the YFV17D yellow fever vaccine. Both conserved end residues are part of each CDR3. Fields, in order: V gene, clone size, D gene, J gene, CDR3 protein, CDR3 DNA. The D gene is left open where the match is weak. Where a row states a size, it is once, few, many or the class of an expanded clone; other rows omit it.

V: TRBV9; size: -; D: -; J: TRBJ1-1; CDR3: CASSSPLGGTEAFF; DNA: TGTGCCAGCAGCTCCCCTCTTGGGGGCACTGAAGCTTTCTTT
V: TRBV7-3; size: few; D: -; J: TRBJ2-7; CDR3: CASSPDSTHEQYF; DNA: TGTGCCAGCAGCCCTGACAGTACCCACGAGCAGTACTTC
V: TRBV7-2; size: -; D: TRBD1; J: TRBJ1-3; CDR3: CASSFSSFSGQGGPGNTIYF; DNA: TGTGCCAGCAGCTTTAGCTCTTTTAGTGGACAGGGAGGACCTGGAAACACCATATATTTT
V: TRBV5-1; size: few; D: -; J: TRBJ1-1; CDR3: CASSHGRSLGDLEAFF; DNA: TGCGCCAGCAGCCATGGTCGGAGTTTGGGGGACCTTGAAGCTTTCTTT
V: TRBV29-1; size: -; D: -; J: TRBJ1-1; CDR3: CSVVYLNTEAFF; DNA: TGCAGCGTTGTCTATTTGAACACTGAAGCTTTCTTT
V: TRBV20-1; size: few; D: -; J: TRBJ1-5; CDR3: CSARKQGLSSGNQPQHF; DNA: TGCAGTGCTAGGAAACAGGGTTTAAGTAGTGGCAATCAGCCCCAGCATTTT
V: TRBV7-9; size: few; D: -; J: TRBJ2-3; CDR3: CASRDRSVTDTQYF; DNA: TGTGCCAGCAGAGACCGATCGGTCACAGATACGCAGTATTTT
V: TRBV29-1; size: many; D: -; J: TRBJ2-5; CDR3: CSVEGGVETQYF; DNA: TGCAGCGTTGAAGGGGGGGTGGAGACCCAGTACTTC
V: TRBV7-2; size: few; D: -; J: TRBJ1-2; CDR3: CASSLWGNYGYTF; DNA: TGTGCCAGCAGCTTATGGGGAAACTATGGCTACACCTTC
V: TRBV6-4; size: many; D: TRBD2; J: TRBJ2-1; CDR3: CASSGTSENEQFF; DNA: TGTGCCAGCAGCGGGACTAGCGAGAATGAGCAGTTCTTC
V: TRBV9; size: few; D: TRBD2; J: TRBJ2-5; CDR3: CASTPLAGGPLETQYF; DNA: TGTGCCAGCACCCCCTTAGCGGGGGGGCCGTTGGAGACCCAGTACTTC
V: TRBV6-2/TRBV6-3; size: few; D: -; J: TRBJ2-5; CDR3: CASSYGTRLRETQYF; DNA: TGTGCCAGCAGTTACGGGACTCGGCTAAGGGAGACCCAGTACTTC
V: TRBV2; size: few; D: TRBD1; J: TRBJ2-3; CDR3: CASSAGTGVGWYTQYF; DNA: TGTGCCAGCAGCGCCGGGACAGGGGTAGGCTGGTATACGCAGTATTTT
V: TRBV12-3/TRBV12-4; size: -; D: -; J: TRBJ1-5; CDR3: CASSPPYREGDQPQHF; DNA: TGTGCCAGCAGTCCCCCGTACAGGGAAGGGGATCAGCCCCAGCATTTT
V: TRBV12-3/TRBV12-4; size: few; D: -; J: TRBJ2-2; CDR3: CASSDRLSNTGELFF; DNA: TGTGCCAGCAGTGACAGGCTTTCGAACACCGGGGAGCTGTTTTTT
V: TRBV2; size: -; D: TRBD1; J: TRBJ2-2; CDR3: CASLTRDRVNTGELFF; DNA: TGTGCCAGCCTAACCCGGGACAGGGTGAACACCGGGGAGCTGTTTTTT
V: TRBV2; size: few; D: -; J: TRBJ2-5; CDR3: CASSDPPGHQETQYF; DNA: TGTGCCAGCAGTGACCCTCCGGGACACCAAGAGACCCAGTACTTC
V: TRBV25-1; size: many; D: TRBD2; J: TRBJ2-5; CDR3: CASSDSSGGEETQYF; DNA: TGTGCCAGCAGTGACTCCAGCGGGGGGGAAGAGACCCAGTACTTC
V: TRBV20-1; size: -; D: -; J: TRBJ2-1; CDR3: CSATVEGPHEQFF; DNA: TGCAGTGCTACCGTAGAGGGGCCCCATGAGCAGTTCTTC
V: TRBV28; size: few; D: -; J: TRBJ2-3; CDR3: CASRLLASGDTQYF; DNA: TGTGCCAGCAGGCTGCTAGCGTCAGGAGATACGCAGTATTTT
V: TRBV7-9; size: few; D: -; J: TRBJ1-2; CDR3: CASSPTLTQGLRFGYTF; DNA: TGTGCCAGCAGCCCAACCCTTACCCAGGGCCTTCGCTTTGGCTACACCTTC
V: TRBV9; size: -; D: -; J: TRBJ2-7; CDR3: CASSVGTPTYEQYF; DNA: TGTGCCAGCAGCGTCGGGACACCGACCTACGAGCAGTACTTC
V: TRBV7-2; size: many; D: -; J: TRBJ2-1; CDR3: CASGTLGLSSYNEQFF; DNA: TGTGCCTCCGGTACCTTGGGCCTGAGCTCCTACAATGAGCAGTTCTTC
V: TRBV10-2; size: many; D: -; J: TRBJ2-1; CDR3: CASSESSQSSYNEQFF; DNA: TGCGCCAGCAGTGAGTCTAGCCAAAGCTCCTACAATGAGCAGTTCTTC
V: TRBV20-1; size: few; D: -; J: TRBJ2-7; CDR3: CSARDGAANTYEQYF; DNA: TGCAGTGCTAGAGACGGGGCCGCAAACACCTACGAGCAGTACTTC
V: TRBV20-1; size: few; D: -; J: TRBJ2-3; CDR3: CSGAGKTEDTQYF; DNA: TGCAGTGGTGCGGGGAAGACGGAGGATACGCAGTATTTT
V: TRBV12-3/TRBV12-4; size: few; D: TRBD1; J: TRBJ2-1; CDR3: CASSVAGGAYNEQFF; DNA: TGTGCCAGCAGTGTTGCAGGGGGCGCCTACAATGAGCAGTTCTTC
V: TRBV9; size: many; D: TRBD2; J: TRBJ2-5; CDR3: CASSLSGGVQETQYF; DNA: TGTGCCAGCAGCCTTAGCGGGGGGGTCCAAGAGACCCAGTACTTC
V: TRBV20-1; size: -; D: -; J: TRBJ2-7; CDR3: CSATDRTYEQYF; DNA: TGCAGTGCTACCGACAGGACCTACGAGCAGTACTTC
V: TRBV20-1; size: few; D: -; J: TRBJ1-4; CDR3: CSASVPTGNEKLFF; DNA: TGCAGTGCTAGTGTCCCGACGGGGAATGAAAAACTGTTTTTT
V: TRBV19; size: medium-sized; D: -; J: TRBJ2-7; CDR3: CASSIAGGSYEQYF; DNA: TGTGCCAGTAGTATTGCCGGCGGTTCCTACGAGCAGTACTTC
V: TRBV3-1; size: few; D: TRBD2; J: TRBJ2-3; CDR3: CASSQERPAGGTDTQYF; DNA: TGTGCCAGCAGCCAAGAGAGGCCAGCGGGGGGCACAGATACGCAGTATTTT
V: TRBV7-8; size: -; D: -; J: TRBJ1-1; CDR3: CASAPGGPNTEAFF; DNA: TGTGCCAGCGCTCCGGGGGGACCTAACACTGAAGCTTTCTTT
V: TRBV6-2/TRBV6-3; size: few; D: TRBD1; J: TRBJ2-5; CDR3: CASRTGQGEGETQYF; DNA: TGTGCCAGCAGGACCGGACAGGGAGAGGGAGAGACCCAGTACTTC
V: TRBV9; size: few; D: TRBD1; J: TRBJ2-3; CDR3: CASSATGGRNTDTQYF; DNA: TGTGCCAGCAGCGCGACAGGGGGCAGGAACACAGATACGCAGTATTTT
V: TRBV4-1; size: -; D: -; J: TRBJ2-5; CDR3: CASSQVGDQETQYF; DNA: TGCGCCAGCAGCCAAGTGGGAGATCAAGAGACCCAGTACTTC
V: TRBV6-2/TRBV6-3; size: many; D: TRBD1; J: TRBJ2-3; CDR3: CASIEWDRGLFLDTQYF; DNA: TGTGCCAGCATTGAGTGGGACAGGGGTTTGTTCTTGGATACGCAGTATTTT
V: TRBV27; size: -; D: -; J: TRBJ2-1; CDR3: CASSFGIEQFF; DNA: TGTGCCAGCAGTTTCGGGATTGAGCAGTTCTTC
V: TRBV6-5; size: many; D: -; J: TRBJ2-3; CDR3: CASSRQVVTDTQYF; DNA: TGTGCCAGCAGTCGACAGGTGGTCACAGATACGCAGTATTTT
V: TRBV5-1; size: -; D: TRBD2; J: TRBJ2-3; CDR3: CASTLTSGGTDTQYF; DNA: TGCGCCAGCACCCTAACTAGCGGGGGAACAGATACGCAGTATTTT
V: TRBV9; size: -; D: -; J: TRBJ1-6; CDR3: CASSPGAGGAFNSPLHF; DNA: TGTGCCAGCAGCCCCGGGGCGGGGGGCGCTTTTAATTCACCCCTCCACTTT
V: TRBV20-1; size: few; D: TRBD1; J: TRBJ2-7; CDR3: CSARTGYHEQYF; DNA: TGCAGTGCCAGGACAGGGTACCACGAGCAGTACTTC
V: TRBV7-2; size: few; D: -; J: TRBJ2-7; CDR3: CASSLWETYEQYF; DNA: TGTGCCAGCAGCCTTTGGGAAACCTACGAGCAGTACTTC
V: TRBV11-2; size: few; D: -; J: TRBJ2-1; CDR3: CASTIAVSSYNEQFF; DNA: TGTGCCAGCACAATAGCGGTAAGCTCCTACAATGAGCAGTTCTTC
V: TRBV11-2; size: few; D: -; J: TRBJ2-3; CDR3: CASSPVPASDTQYF; DNA: TGTGCCAGCAGCCCCGTGCCCGCATCAGATACGCAGTATTTT
V: TRBV20-1; size: -; D: -; J: TRBJ2-5; CDR3: CSARGGDQETQYF; DNA: TGCAGTGCTAGAGGCGGGGACCAAGAGACCCAGTACTTC
V: TRBV5-1; size: -; D: -; J: TRBJ2-7; CDR3: CASSLTPSYEQYF; DNA: TGCGCCAGCAGCTTGACACCCTCCTACGAGCAGTACTTC
V: TRBV7-9; size: many; D: TRBD1; J: TRBJ2-1; CDR3: CASSSPGQDLMRQFF; DNA: TGTGCCAGCAGCTCGCCGGGACAGGACTTAATGAGGCAGTTCTTC
V: TRBV5-4; size: -; D: -; J: TRBJ2-3; CDR3: CASSRVGESTDTQYF; DNA: TGTGCCAGCAGCCGCGTGGGGGAGAGCACAGATACGCAGTATTTT
V: TRBV5-1; size: few; D: -; J: TRBJ2-3; CDR3: CASSPWYRWWATDTQYF; DNA: TGCGCCAGCAGCCCATGGTACAGGTGGTGGGCCACAGATACGCAGTATTTT
V: TRBV4-1; size: -; D: -; J: TRBJ2-2; CDR3: CASSVRRSNTGELFF; DNA: TGCGCCAGCAGCGTCAGGCGATCGAACACCGGGGAGCTGTTTTTT
V: TRBV4-1; size: many; D: TRBD1; J: TRBJ1-1; CDR3: CASSQDRDRNTEAFF; DNA: TGCGCCAGCAGCCAAGATAGGGACAGGAACACTGAAGCTTTCTTT
V: TRBV30; size: -; D: TRBD2; J: TRBJ2-1; CDR3: CAWSLGLAGGHEQFF; DNA: TGTGCCTGGAGTCTCGGACTAGCGGGGGGCCATGAGCAGTTCTTC